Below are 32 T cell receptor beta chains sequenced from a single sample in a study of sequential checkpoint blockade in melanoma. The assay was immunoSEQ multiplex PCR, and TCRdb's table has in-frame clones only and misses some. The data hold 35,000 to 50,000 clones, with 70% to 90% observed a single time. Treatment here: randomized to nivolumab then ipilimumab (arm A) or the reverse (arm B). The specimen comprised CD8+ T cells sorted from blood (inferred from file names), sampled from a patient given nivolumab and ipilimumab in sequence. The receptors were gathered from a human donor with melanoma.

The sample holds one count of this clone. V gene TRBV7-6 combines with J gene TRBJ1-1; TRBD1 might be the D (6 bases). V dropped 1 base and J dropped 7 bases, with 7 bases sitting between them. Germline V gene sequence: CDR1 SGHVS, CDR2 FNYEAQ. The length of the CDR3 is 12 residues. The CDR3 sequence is CASSLETGEAFF. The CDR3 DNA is TGTGCCAGCAGCTTAGAGACAGGTGAAGCTTTCTTT.

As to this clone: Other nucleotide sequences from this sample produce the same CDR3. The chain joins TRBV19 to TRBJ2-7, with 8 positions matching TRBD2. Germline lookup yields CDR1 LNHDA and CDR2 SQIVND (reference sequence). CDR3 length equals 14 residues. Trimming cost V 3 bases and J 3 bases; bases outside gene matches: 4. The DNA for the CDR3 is TGTGCCAGTAGTATGGCGGGAGGAGTCTACGAGCAGTACTTC. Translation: CASSMAGGVYEQYF.

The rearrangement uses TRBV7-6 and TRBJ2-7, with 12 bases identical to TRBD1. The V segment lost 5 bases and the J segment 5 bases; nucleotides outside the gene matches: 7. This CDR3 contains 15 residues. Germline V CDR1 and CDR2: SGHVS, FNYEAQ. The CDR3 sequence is CASSPAGTGGHEQYF. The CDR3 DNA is TGTGCCAGCAGCCCCGCCGGGACAGGGGGCCACGAGCAGTACTTC.

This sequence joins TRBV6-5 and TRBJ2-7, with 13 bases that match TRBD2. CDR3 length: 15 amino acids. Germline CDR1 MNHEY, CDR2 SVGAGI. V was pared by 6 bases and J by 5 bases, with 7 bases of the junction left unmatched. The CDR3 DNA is TGTGCCAGCAGACAAAGGACTAGCGGGGGTAACGAGCAGTACTTC. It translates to CASRQRTSGGNEQYF.

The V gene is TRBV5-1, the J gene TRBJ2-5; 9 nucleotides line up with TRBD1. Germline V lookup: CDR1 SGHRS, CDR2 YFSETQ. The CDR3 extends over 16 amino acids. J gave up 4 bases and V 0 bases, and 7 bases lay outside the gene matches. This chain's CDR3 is CASSLAISDRGETQYF. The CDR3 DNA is TGCGCCAGCAGCTTGGCAATTTCGGACAGGGGAGAGACCCAGTACTTC.

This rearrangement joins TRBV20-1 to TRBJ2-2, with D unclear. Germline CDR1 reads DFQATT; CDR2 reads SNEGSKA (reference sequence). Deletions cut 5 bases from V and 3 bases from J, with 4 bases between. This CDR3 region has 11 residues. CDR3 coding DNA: TGCAGTGCTCCAGACACCGGGGAGCTGTTTTTT. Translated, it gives CSAPDTGELFF.

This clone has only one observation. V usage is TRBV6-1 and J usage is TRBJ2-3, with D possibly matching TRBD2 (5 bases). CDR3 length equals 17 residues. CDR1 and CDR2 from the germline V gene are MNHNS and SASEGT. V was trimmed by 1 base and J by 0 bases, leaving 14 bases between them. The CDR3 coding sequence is TGTGCCAGCAGTGAAGGGAGGCCTACCATAAGCACAGATACGCAGTATTTT. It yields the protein CASSEGRPTISTDTQYF.

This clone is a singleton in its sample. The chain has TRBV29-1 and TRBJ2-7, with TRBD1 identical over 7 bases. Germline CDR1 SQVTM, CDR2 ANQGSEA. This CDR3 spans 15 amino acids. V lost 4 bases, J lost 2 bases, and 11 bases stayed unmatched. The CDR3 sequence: CSVVPTGTPTYEQYF. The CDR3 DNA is TGCAGCGTTGTCCCGACAGGGACACCTACCTACGAGCAGTACTTC.

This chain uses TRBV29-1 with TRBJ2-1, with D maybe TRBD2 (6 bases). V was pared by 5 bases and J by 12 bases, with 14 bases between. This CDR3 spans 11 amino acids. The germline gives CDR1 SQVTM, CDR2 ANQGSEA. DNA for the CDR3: TGCAGCGTTCCGGGCGGGGTAGCGCAGTTCTTC. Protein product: CSVPGGVAQFF.

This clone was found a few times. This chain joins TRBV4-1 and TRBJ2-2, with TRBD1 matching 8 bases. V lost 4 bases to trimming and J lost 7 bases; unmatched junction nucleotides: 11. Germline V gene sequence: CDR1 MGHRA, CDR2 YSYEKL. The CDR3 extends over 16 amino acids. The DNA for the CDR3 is TGCGCCAGCAGCCGTGTCCAGGGGGCTTTAGGCGGGGAGCTGTTTTTT. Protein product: CASSRVQGALGGELFF.

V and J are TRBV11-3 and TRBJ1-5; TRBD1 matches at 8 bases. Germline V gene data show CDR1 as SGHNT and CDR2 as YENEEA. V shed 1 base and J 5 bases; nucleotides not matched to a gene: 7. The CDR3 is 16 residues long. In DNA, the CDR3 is TGTGCCAGCAGCTTAGTCCAGGGGGCTATCGATCAGCCCCAGCATTTT. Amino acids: CASSLVQGAIDQPQHF.

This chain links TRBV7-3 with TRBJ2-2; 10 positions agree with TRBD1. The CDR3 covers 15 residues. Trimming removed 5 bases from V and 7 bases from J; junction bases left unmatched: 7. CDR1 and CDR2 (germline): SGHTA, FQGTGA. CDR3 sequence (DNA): TGTGCCAGCAGCGCCTGGGACAGGGGAGGCGGGGAGCTGTTTTTT. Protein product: CASSAWDRGGGELFF.

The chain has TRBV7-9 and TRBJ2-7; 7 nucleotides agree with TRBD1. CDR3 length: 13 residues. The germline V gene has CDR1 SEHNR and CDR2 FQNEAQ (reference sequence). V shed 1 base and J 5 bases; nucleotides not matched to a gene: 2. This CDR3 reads CASSLVQGDEQYV. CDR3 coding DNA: TGTGCCAGCAGCTTAGTGCAGGGGGACGAGCAGTACGTC.

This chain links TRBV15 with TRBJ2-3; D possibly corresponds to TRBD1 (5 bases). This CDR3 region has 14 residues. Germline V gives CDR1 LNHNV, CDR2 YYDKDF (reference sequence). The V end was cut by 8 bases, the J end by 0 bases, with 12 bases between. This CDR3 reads CATWTPKSTDTQYF. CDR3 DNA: TGTGCCACCTGGACACCGAAAAGCACAGATACGCAGTATTTT.

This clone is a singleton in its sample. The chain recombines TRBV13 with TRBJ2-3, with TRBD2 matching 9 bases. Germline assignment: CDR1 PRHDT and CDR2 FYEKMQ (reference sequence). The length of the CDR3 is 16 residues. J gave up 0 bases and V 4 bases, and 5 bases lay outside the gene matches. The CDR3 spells CASSSRLAASTDTQYF. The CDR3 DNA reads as TGTGCCAGCAGCTCCCGACTAGCGGCAAGCACAGATACGCAGTATTTT.

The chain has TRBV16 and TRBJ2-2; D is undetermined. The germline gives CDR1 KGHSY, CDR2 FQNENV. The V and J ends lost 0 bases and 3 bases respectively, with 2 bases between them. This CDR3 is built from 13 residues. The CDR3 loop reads CASSQSYTGELFF. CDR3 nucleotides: TGTGCCAGCAGCCAATCCTACACCGGGGAGCTGTTTTTT.

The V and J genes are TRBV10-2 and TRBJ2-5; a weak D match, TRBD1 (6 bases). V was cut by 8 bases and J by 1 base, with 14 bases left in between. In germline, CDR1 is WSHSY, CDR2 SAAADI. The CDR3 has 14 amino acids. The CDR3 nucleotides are TGCGCCAGCCACCCGGACAGACCCCAAGAGACCCAGTACTTC. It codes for CASHPDRPQETQYF.

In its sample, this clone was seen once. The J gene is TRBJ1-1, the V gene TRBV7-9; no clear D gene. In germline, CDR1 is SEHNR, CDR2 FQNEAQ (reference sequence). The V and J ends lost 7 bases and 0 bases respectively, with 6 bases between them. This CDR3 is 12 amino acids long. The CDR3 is CASTQMNTEAFF. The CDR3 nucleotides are TGTGCCAGCACCCAAATGAACACTGAAGCTTTCTTT.

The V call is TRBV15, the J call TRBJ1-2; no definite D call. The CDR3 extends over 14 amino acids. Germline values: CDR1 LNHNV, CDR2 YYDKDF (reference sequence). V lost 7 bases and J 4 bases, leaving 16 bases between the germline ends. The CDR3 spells CATTSREGLYGYTF. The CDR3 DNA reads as TGTGCCACCACCTCGAGGGAGGGCCTCTATGGCTACACCTTC.

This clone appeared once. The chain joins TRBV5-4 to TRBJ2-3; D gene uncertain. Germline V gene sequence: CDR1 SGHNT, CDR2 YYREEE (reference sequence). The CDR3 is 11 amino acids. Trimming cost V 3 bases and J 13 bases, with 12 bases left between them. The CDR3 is CASSWNEVEYF. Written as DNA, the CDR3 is TGTGCCAGCAGCTGGAACGAGGTAGAGTATTTT.

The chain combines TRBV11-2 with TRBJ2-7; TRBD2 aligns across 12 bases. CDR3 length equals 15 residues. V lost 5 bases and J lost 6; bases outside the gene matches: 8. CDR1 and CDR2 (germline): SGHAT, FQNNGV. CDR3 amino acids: CASSPPTSGSPEQYF. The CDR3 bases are TGTGCCAGCAGCCCGCCGACTAGCGGGAGTCCCGAGCAGTACTTC.

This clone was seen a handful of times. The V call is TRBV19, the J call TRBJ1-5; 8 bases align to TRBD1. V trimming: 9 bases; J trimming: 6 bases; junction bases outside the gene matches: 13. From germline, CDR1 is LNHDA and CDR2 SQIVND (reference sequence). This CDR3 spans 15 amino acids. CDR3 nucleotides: TGTGCCAGCAACCCCTCCCCAGGGGGCTTTCAGCCCCAGCATTTT. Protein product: CASNPSPGGFQPQHF.

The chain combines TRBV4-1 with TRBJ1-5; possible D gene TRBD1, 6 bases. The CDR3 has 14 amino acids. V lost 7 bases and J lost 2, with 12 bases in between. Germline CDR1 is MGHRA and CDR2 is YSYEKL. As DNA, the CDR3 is TGCGCCAGCACCAGGGGTGTGGGCAATCAGCCCCAGCATTTT. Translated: CASTRGVGNQPQHF.

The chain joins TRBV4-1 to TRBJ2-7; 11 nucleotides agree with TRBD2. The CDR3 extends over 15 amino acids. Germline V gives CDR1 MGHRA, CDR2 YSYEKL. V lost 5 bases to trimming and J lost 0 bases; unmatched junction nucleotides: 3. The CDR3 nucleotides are TGCGCCAGCAGCTTCCTAGCGGGAGGCTCCTACGAGCAGTACTTC. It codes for CASSFLAGGSYEQYF.

CDR3 coding DNA: TGTGCCAGCAGCTTTGGCGGATTCTATAGCAATCAGCCCCAGCATTTT. This gives the protein CASSFGGFYSNQPQHF. The V gene is TRBV5-6, the J gene TRBJ1-5; D unclear. Germline V gene data show CDR1 as SGHDT and CDR2 as YYEEEE. V lost 2 bases and J lost 0, with 12 bases in between. The CDR3 runs to 16 residues.

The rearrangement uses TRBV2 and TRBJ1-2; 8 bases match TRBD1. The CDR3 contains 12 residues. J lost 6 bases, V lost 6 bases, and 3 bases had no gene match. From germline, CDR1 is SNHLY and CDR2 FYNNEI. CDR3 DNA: TGTGCCAGCAGAGGGACAGGAGATGGCTACACCTTC. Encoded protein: CASRGTGDGYTF.

CDR3: CASSLWANQPQHF. CDR3 DNA: TGTGCCAGCAGCTTATGGGCCAATCAGCCCCAGCATTTT. The rearrangement joins TRBV7-9 to TRBJ1-5; D is unclear. Looked up from germline, CDR1 is SEHNR and CDR2 is FQNEAQ (reference sequence). The CDR3 sequence is 13 residues long. Trimming pared 2 bases from V and 3 bases from J, leaving 5 bases between.

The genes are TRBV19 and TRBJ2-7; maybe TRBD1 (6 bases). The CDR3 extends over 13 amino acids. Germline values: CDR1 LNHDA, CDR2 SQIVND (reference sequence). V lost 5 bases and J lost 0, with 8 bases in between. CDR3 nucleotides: TGTGCCAGTAGTCCGGACAGCTCCTACGAGCAGTACGTC. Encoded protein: CASSPDSSYEQYV.

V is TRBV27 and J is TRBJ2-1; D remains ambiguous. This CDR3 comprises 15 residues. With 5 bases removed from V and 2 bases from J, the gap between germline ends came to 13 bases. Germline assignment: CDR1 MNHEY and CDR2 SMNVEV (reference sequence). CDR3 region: CASSLIVAAYNEQFF. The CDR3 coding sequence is TGTGCCAGCAGTCTAATTGTGGCGGCCTACAATGAGCAGTTCTTC.

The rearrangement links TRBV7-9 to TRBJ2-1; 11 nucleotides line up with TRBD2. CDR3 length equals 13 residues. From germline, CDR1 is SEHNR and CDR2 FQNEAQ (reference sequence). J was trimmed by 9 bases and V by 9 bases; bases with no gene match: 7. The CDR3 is CASELAGVREQFF. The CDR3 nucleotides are TGTGCCAGTGAACTAGCGGGAGTACGTGAGCAGTTCTTC.

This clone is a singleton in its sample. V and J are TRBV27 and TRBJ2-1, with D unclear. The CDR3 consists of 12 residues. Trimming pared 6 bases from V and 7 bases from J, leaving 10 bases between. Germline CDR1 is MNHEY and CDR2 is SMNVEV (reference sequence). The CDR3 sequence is CASSPTVNEQFF. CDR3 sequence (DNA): TGTGCCAGCAGCCCTACCGTGAATGAGCAGTTCTTC.

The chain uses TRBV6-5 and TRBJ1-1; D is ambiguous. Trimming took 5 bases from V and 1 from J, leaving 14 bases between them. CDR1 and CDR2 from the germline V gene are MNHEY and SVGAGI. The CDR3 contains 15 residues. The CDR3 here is CASSPFLGRNTEAFF. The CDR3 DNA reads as TGTGCCAGCAGTCCCTTTCTAGGCCGGAACACTGAAGCTTTCTTT.